Presented here are 2 T cell receptor beta chains from one specimen sequenced in a study of early T cells in non-severe SARS-CoV-2 infection. TCRdb fed the 5' RACE reads into MiXCR, producing one record per CDR3 protein. The data contain about 100,000 distinct CDR3 sequences, approximately 13% of them seen just once; the ten biggest clones take up around 2.4%. Input material: whole blood. The receptors shown here come from an adult who was a healthcare worker with PCR-confirmed SARS-CoV-2 infection or an uninfected control (not recorded which).

J is TRBJ2-3 and V is TRBV5-4; 9 positions agree with TRBD2. CDR1 and CDR2 (germline): SGHNT, YYREEE (reference sequence). The CDR3 loop spans 16 amino acids. V shed 4 bases, J shed 2 bases, and the junction held 8 bases outside the gene matches. CDR3 loop: CASSQGLAGPTDTQYF. The CDR3 bases are TGTGCCAGCAGCCAGGGTCTAGCGGGGCCCACAGATACGCAGTATTTT.

CDR3 sequence (DNA): TGCGCCAGCAGCTTGGGGGGATTAACCTACAATGAGCAGTTCTTC. Its translation: CASSLGGLTYNEQFF. This sequence joins TRBV5-1 and TRBJ2-1, with unresolved D. Trimming stripped 0 bases from V and 2 bases from J, with 9 bases between. CDR3 length: 15 amino acids. CDR1 is SGHRS and CDR2 is YFSETQ in the germline V gene.